This T cell receptor (beta chain) was recovered during a study of radiation and T cells in renal cell carcinoma. Study as a whole: Nephrectomy followed 15 Gy stereotactic body radiation by 4 weeks.

V was pared by 3 bases and J by 5 bases, with 17 bases between. Germline V gene data show CDR1 as SGHRS and CDR2 as YFSETQ. The CDR3 consists of 15 residues. Study-level findings and limits: Without pretreatment biopsies, baseline tumor clonotype presence was undetermined. From baseline, blood top tumor clonotypes peaked at 2 weeks post-radiation.

Time point indicated: baseline pretreatment blood. As to treatment: 15 Gy SBRT to primary tumor, nephrectomy 4 weeks later. On this clone itself: The target antigen is unknown.

TCRdb keeps only in-frame clones here, not all; method: immunoSEQ multiplex PCR. The table records 140,000 or so clones, approximately 91% of them present only once. The V gene is TRBV5-1, the J gene TRBJ1-1, with D unresolved. This sequence originates from a woman aged 45 to 65 with renal cell carcinoma. Specimen: blood, collected from a patient whose treatment included radiotherapy and nephrectomy. The CDR3 DNA follows: TGCGCCAGCAGCTCGGGGTGGGGAGGAAGAACTGAAGCTTTCTTT. Its translation is CASSSGWGGRTEAFF.